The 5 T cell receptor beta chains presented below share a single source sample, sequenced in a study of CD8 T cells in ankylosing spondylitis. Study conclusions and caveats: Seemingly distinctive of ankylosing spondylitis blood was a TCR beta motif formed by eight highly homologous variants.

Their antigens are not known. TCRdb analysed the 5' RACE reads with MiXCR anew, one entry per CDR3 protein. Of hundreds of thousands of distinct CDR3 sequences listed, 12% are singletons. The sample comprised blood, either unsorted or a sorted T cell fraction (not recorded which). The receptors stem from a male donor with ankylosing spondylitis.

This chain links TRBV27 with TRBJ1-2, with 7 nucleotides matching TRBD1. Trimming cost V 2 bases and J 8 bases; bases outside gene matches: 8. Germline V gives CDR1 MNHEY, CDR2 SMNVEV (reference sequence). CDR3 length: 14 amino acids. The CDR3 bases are TGTGCCAGCAGTTTAAGAGAGGGGGCGTCGGGCTACACCTTC. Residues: CASSLREGASGYTF.

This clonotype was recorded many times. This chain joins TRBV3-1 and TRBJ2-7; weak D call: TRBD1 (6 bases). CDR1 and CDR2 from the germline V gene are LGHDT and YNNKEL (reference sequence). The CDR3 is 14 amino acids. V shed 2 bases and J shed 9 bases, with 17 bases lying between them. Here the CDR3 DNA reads TGTGCCAGCAGCCAACGGGCGGACAGATTCACGCAGTACTTC. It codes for CASSQRADRFTQYF.

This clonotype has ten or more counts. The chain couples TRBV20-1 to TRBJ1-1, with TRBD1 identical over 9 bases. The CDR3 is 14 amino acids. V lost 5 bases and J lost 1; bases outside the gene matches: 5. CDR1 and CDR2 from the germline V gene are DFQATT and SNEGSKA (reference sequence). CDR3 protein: CSAGDRARNTEAFF. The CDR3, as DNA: TGCAGTGCTGGGGACAGGGCCCGGAACACTGAAGCTTTCTTT.

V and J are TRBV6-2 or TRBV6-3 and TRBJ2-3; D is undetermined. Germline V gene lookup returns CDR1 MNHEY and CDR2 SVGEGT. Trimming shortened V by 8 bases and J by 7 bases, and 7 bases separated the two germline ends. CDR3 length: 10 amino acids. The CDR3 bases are TGTGCCAGCGGAGTCCATACGCAGTATTTT. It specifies CASGVHTQYF.

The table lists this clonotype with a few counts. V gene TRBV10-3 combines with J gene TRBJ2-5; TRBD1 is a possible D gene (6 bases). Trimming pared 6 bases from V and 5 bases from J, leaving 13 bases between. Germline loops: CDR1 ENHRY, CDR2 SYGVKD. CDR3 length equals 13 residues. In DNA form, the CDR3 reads TGTGCCATCAGGGCAGGACAGCGGGAGACCCAGTACTTC. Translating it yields CAIRAGQRETQYF.